This note documents a single T cell receptor beta chain sequence. Its antigen is not identified. This sample was taken from a study of T cell responses to AZD1222 COVID-19 vaccine. Turning to the study itself: Whether given at about 4 or about 12 weeks, second doses were pooled. Study results and caveats: Repertoire sampling occurred only after the peak T cell response. The study identified only 6 or 7 AZD1222 recipients as seropositive at baseline.

Data came from immunoSEQ multiplex PCR; TCRdb stores just in-frame clones and leaves some out. The table lists about 120,000 clones, roughly 90% of them singletons. This TCR came from an adult in good health. Sequencing used peripheral blood, obtained on day 0 of AZD1222 vaccination.

The CDR3 protein is CASSESGTGRSEAFF. CDR3 nucleotide sequence: TGCGCCAGCAGTGAGTCTGGAACAGGGCGGTCTGAAGCTTTCTTT. The chain uses TRBV10-2 and TRBJ1-1, with D tentatively TRBD1 (6 bases). The germline V gene has CDR1 WSHSY and CDR2 SAAADI. V was shortened by 0 bases and J by 6 bases, with 14 bases between the two germline ends. The CDR3 is made up of 15 amino acids.